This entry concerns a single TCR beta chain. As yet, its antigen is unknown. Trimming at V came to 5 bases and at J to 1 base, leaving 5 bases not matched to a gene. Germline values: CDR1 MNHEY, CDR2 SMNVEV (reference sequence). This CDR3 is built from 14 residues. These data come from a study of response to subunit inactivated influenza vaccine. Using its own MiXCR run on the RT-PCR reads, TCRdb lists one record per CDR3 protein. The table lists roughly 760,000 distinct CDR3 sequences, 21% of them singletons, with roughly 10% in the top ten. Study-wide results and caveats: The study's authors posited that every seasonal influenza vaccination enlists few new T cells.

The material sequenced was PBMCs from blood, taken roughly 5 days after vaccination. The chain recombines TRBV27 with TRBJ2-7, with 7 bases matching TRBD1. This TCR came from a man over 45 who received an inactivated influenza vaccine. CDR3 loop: CASSTRTGSYEQYF. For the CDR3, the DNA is TGTGCCAGCAGTACTCGGACAGGATCCTACGAGCAGTACTTC.